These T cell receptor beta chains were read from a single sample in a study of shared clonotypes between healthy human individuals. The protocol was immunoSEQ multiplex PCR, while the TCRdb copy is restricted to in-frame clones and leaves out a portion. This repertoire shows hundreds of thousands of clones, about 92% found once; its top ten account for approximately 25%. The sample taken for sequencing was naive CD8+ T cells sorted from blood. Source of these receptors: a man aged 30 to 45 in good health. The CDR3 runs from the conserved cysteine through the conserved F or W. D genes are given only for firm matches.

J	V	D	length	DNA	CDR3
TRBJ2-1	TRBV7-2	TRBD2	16	TGTGCCAGCAGCTTAGTTGTCAGCGGGAGGGAGAATGAGCAGTTCTTC	CASSLVVSGRENEQFF
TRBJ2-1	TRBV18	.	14	TGTGCCAGCTCCGTTGAATGGCGAAACAATGAGCAGTTCTTC	CASSVEWRNNEQFF
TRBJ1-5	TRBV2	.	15	TGTGCCAGCATAAGGGACCCTGGGAGCAATCAGCCCCAGCATTTT	CASIRDPGSNQPQHF
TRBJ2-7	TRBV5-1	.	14	TGCGCCAGCAGCTCCTACGGGGCCAGTTACGAGCAGTACTTC	CASSSYGASYEQYF
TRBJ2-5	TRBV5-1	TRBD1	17	TGCGCCAGCAGCTTCAGGTGGCCCAGGGGGCAGGGGGAGACCCAGTACTTC	CASSFRWPRGQGETQYF
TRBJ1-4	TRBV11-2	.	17	TGTGCCAGCAGCACGCCGCAGGGACGGGGAGATAATGAAAAACTGTTTTTT	CASSTPQGRGDNEKLFF
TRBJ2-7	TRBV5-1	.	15	TGCGCCAGCAGCCTAACAGGGGGGGTCTCCTACGAGCAGTACTTC	CASSLTGGVSYEQYF
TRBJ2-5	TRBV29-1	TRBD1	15	TGCAGCGTTGAAACCGGACAGGGGGCTGGAGAGACCCAGTACTTC	CSVETGQGAGETQYF
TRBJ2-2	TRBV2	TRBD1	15	TGTGCCACCTTCGGGACAGGGCGGAACACCGGGGAGCTGTTTTTT	CATFGTGRNTGELFF
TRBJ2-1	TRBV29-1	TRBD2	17	TGCAGCGTCGCCAAAGGTACTAGCGGGACCAAACCGGGTGAGCAGTTCTTC	CSVAKGTSGTKPGEQFF
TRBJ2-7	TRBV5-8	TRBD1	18	TGTGCCAGCAGCTTGTACTCGACAGGGGGCTCGAGTTTCTACGAGCAGTACTTC	CASSLYSTGGSSFYEQYF
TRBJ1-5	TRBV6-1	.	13	TGTGCCAGCAGTGAGGGTCTGGGGCGGCCCCAGCATTTT	CASSEGLGRPQHF